Only one count was recorded for the clone carrying this T cell receptor (beta chain). What it binds is unknown. Each CDR3 protein gets one entry after TCRdb re-called the 5' RACE reads with MiXCR. The sample shows 1.5 million to 2 million distinct CDR3 sequences, around a third of them seen only once. CDR1 is SEHNR and CDR2 is FQNEAQ in the germline V gene (reference sequence). The CDR3 sequence is 14 residues long. The V end was cut by 4 bases, the J end by 4 bases, with 13 bases between. The data derive from a study of identical twins. Findings and caveats of the study: Out-of-frame TCR alpha sharing in monozygotic twins exceeded recombination model predictions.

The specimen sequenced was cord blood. This clonotype originated in a newborn girl in good health. This chain joins TRBV7-9 and TRBJ2-5, with no clear D. CDR3 nucleotide sequence: TGTGCCAGCAGCTCTGGGGTAGCCCCAGAGACCCAGTACTTC. Residues: CASSSGVAPETQYF.